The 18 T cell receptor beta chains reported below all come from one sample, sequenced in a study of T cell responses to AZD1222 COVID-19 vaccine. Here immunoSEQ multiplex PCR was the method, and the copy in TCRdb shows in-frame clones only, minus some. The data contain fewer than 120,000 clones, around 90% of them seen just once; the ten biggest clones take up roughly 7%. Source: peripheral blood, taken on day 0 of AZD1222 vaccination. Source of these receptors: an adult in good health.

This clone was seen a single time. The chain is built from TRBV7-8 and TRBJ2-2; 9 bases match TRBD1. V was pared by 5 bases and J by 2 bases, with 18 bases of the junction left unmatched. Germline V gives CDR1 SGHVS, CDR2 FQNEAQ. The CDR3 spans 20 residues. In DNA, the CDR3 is TGTGCCAGCAGCCAGAGCCACCGGACAGGGGCCACAGTTAACACCGGGGAGCTGTTTTTT. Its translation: CASSQSHRTGATVNTGELFF.

The CDR3 spells CASSQQGARKLFF. In nucleotides, the CDR3 is TGTGCCAGCAGTCAACAGGGGGCACGGAAACTGTTTTTT. The chain links TRBV28 to TRBJ1-4; 9 positions agree with TRBD1. Trimming at V came to 5 bases and at J to 11 bases, leaving 6 bases not matched to a gene. The germline CDR1 and CDR2 sequences are MDHEN and SYDVKM. The CDR3 covers 13 residues.

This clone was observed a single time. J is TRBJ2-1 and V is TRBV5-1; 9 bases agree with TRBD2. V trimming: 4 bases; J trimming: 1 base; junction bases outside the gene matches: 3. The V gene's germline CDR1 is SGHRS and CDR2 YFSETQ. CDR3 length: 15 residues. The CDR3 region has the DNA TGCGCCAGCAGCATAGCGGGGGTTTCCTACAATGAGCAGTTCTTC. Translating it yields CASSIAGVSYNEQFF.

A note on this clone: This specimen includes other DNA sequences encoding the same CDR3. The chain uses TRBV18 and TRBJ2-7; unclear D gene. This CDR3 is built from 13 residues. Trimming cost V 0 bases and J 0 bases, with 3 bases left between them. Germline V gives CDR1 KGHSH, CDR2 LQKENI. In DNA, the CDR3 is TGTGCCAGCTCACCACCGGACTCCTACGAGCAGTACTTC. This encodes CASSPPDSYEQYF.

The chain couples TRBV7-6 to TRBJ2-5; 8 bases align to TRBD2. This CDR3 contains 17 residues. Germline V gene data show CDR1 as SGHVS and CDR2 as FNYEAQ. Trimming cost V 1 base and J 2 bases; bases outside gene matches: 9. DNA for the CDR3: TGTGCCAGCAGCTTAGTATCGAGCGGGGGCCTACAAGAGACCCAGTACTTC. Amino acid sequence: CASSLVSSGGLQETQYF.

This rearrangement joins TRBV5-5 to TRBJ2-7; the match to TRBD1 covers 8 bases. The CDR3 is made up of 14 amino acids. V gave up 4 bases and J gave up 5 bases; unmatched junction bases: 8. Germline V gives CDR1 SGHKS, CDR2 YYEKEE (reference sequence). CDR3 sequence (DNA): TGTGCCAGCAGCCCCGGGACAGGAGCGAACGAGCAGTACTTC. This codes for CASSPGTGANEQYF.

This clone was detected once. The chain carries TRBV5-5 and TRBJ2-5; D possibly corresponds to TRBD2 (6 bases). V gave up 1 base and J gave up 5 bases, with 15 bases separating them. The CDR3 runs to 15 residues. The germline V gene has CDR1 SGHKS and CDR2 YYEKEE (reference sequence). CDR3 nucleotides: TGTGCCAGCAGCTTGAATCCTAGCGTGCGGGAGACCCAGTACTTC. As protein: CASSLNPSVRETQYF.

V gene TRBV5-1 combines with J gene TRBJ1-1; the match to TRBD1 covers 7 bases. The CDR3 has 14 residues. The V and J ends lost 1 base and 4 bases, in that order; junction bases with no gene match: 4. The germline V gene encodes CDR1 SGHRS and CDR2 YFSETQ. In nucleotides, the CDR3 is TGCGCCAGCAGCTTGAAAGCAGGGGGCACTGAAGCTTTCTTT. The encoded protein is CASSLKAGGTEAFF. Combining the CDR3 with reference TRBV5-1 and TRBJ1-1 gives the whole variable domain KAGVTQTPRYLIKTRGQQVTLSCSPISGHRSVSWYQQTPGQGLQFLFEYFSETQRNKGNFPGRFSGRQFSNSRSEMNVSTLELGDSALYLCASSLKAGGTEAFFGQGTRLTVV.

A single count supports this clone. CDR3 in amino acids: CASSYSGATNEKLFF. DNA of the CDR3: TGTGCCAGCAGTTACTCGGGGGCAACTAATGAAAAACTGTTTTTT. This chain uses TRBV6-5 with TRBJ1-4, with a weak D call TRBD1 (5 bases). The germline CDR1 and CDR2 sequences are MNHEY and SVGAGI. This CDR3 region has 15 residues. Trimming left V 0 bases short and J 0 bases short, with 5 bases between.

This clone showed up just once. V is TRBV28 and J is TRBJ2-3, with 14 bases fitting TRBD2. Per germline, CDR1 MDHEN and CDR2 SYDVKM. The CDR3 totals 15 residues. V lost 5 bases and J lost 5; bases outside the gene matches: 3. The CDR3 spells CASSRLAGGKDTQYF. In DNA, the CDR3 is TGTGCCAGCAGTCGACTAGCGGGGGGGAAAGATACGCAGTATTTT.

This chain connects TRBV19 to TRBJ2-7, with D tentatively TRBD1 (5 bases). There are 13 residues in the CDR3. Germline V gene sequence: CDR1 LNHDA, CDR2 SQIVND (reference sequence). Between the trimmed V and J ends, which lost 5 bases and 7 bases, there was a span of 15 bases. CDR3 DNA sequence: TGTGCCAGTAGTCGATCAGGGAACGGGGAGCAGTACTTC. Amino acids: CASSRSGNGEQYF.

CDR3 region: CASTFRGRGETQYF. CDR3 DNA: TGTGCCAGCACGTTTAGGGGCCGGGGAGAGACCCAGTACTTC. The chain is built from TRBV25-1 and TRBJ2-5, with D tentatively TRBD1 or TRBD2 (5 bases each). This CDR3 comprises 14 residues. With 7 bases removed from V and 4 bases from J, the gap between germline ends came to 16 bases. Germline-derived CDR1 and CDR2 are MGHDK and SYGVNS.

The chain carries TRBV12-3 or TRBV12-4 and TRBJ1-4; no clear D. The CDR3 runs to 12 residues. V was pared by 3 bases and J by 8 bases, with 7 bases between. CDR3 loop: CASSFRREKLFF. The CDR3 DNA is TGTGCCAGCAGTTTTAGAAGGGAAAAACTGTTTTTT.

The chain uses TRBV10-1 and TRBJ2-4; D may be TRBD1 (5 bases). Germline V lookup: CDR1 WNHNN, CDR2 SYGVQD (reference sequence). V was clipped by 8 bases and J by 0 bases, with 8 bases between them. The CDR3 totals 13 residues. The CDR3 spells CASDRLAKNIQYF. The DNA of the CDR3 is TGCGCCAGCGACAGACTAGCCAAAAACATTCAGTACTTC.

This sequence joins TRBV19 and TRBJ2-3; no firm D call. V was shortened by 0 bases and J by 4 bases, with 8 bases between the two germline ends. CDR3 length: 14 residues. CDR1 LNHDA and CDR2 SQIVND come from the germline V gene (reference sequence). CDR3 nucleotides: TGTGCCAGTAGTATAGATGGGTTACCAGATACGCAGTATTTT. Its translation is CASSIDGLPDTQYF.

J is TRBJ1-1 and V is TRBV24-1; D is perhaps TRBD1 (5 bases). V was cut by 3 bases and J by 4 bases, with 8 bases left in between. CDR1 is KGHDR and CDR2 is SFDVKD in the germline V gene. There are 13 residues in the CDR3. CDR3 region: CATSDPGTTEAFF. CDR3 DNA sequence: TGTGCCACCAGTGATCCAGGGACCACTGAAGCTTTCTTT.

In DNA form, the CDR3 reads TGTGCCAGCAGCTCCTACAGCTCCTACGAGCAGTACTTC. This sequence encodes CASSSYSSYEQYF. The V gene is TRBV7-6, the J gene TRBJ2-7; the D is unclear. The CDR3 has 13 residues. V gave up 4 bases and J gave up 0 bases, with 7 bases separating them. Germline values: CDR1 SGHVS, CDR2 FNYEAQ.

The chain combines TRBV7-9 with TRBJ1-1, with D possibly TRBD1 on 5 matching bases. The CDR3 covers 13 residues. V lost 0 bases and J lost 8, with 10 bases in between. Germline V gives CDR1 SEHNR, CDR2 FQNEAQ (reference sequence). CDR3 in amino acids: CASSLAGASEAFF. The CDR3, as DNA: TGTGCCAGCAGCTTAGCAGGGGCAAGCGAAGCTTTCTTT.